A selection of T cell receptor beta chains follows, all from one sample in a study of cytomegalovirus exposure and HLA in healthy donors. Profiling relied on immunoSEQ multiplex PCR, and the TCRdb table lists in-frame clones only, not all of them. Among some 110,000 clones listed, around 80% were seen once. Sequenced sample: PBMCs. The receptors were gathered from a woman aged 40 to 50 in good health and CMV-seronegative. The CDR3 runs from the conserved cysteine through the conserved F or W. D genes are given only for firm matches. A row's size may be missing; if present it is once, few, many or a size class.

J,D,size,V,DNA,CDR3
TRBJ2-2,NA,NA,TRBV23-1,TGCGCCAGCAGTCAATCGGTGCGGGGGGGACAGGATAGGAACACCGGGGAGCTGTTTTTT,CASSQSVRGGQDRNTGELFF
TRBJ2-1,NA,NA,TRBV7-6,TGTGCCAGCAGCTTACAGGGCTACAATGAGCAGTTCTTC,CASSLQGYNEQFF
TRBJ1-5,NA,NA,TRBV19,TGTGCCAGTACAGGGGTTCTCAATCAGCCCCAGCATTTT,CASTGVLNQPQHF
TRBJ2-1,NA,NA,TRBV12-5,TGTGCTAGTGGTTTACGGGACTTTCACAATGAGCAGTTCTTC,CASGLRDFHNEQFF
TRBJ1-3,NA,once,TRBV21-1,TGTGCCAGCAGCACGGAGGGGAACTCTGGAAACACCATATATTTT,CASSTEGNSGNTIYF
TRBJ2-1,TRBD2,NA,TRBV4-2,TGTGCCAGCAGCCAAGATCGATCTAGCGGTTACAATGAGCAGTTCTTC,CASSQDRSSGYNEQFF
TRBJ2-6,TRBD2,NA,TRBV19,TGTGCCAGTAGTCTATTAAGCGGGAGAAGTTCCAACGTCCTGACTTTC,CASSLLSGRSSNVLTF
TRBJ2-1,NA,NA,TRBV11-2,TGTGCCAGCAGCCTTGGGCCCCACCCCAATGAGCAGTTCTTC,CASSLGPHPNEQFF
TRBJ2-2,TRBD1,NA,TRBV6-6,TGTGCCAGCAGTTACTCGAACAGGGGTTCCGCCGGGGAGCTGTTTTTT,CASSYSNRGSAGELFF
TRBJ2-7,NA,NA,TRBV27,TGTGCCAGCAGTTTAAAAATAGGTACGGGATACGAGCAGTACTTC,CASSLKIGTGYEQYF
TRBJ2-1,NA,NA,TRBV28,TGTGCCAGCAGTTTCCCGGGAAATGAGCAGTTCTTC,CASSFPGNEQFF
TRBJ1-5,TRBD1,once,TRBV7-2,TGTGCCAGCAGCTTAACAGGGGTCAATCAGCCCCAGCATTTT,CASSLTGVNQPQHF
TRBJ2-7,NA,once,TRBV6-5,TGTGCCAGCAGTTACTCGACAATGGGTTACGAGCAGTACTTC,CASSYSTMGYEQYF